This T cell receptor (beta chain) derives from a study of blood T cells in healthy people across ages (dated by TCRdb to the mid-2010s). Notes on the research overall: Template switching captured roughly one uniquely barcoded TCR beta cDNA molecule per two T cells in model experiments. Age-related changes in TCR beta repertoire diversity were measured in the study by deep sequencing normalized with unique cDNA molecular identifiers. The donors were divided into four age groups: young (average about 15 years), middle-aged (approximately 41), aged (approximately 62) and long-lived (roughly 86). The study analyzed two additional independent replicas of 1 million unique cDNA reads from the same blood draw for two donors, one aged 18 to 29 and one aged 80 or older. To avoid experimental bias, donors of different ages were randomly spread across the sequencing lanes. The full study reports these points: Compared with the aged group, the long-lived group had more naive CD4+ T cells, fewer expanded clones and increased TCR diversity, a pattern suggesting age selection. Total diversity estimates from one million sequenced T cells were considered lower bounds and underestimates. Because donor CMV infection status was unknown, age-related changes in expanded clonotypes were potentially confounded. The percentage of naive T cells measured by flow cytometry correlated strongly with observed TCR beta diversity. Since profiling was done on bulk unsorted PBMCs, naive and antigen-experienced compartments could not be conclusively compared. Observed TCR beta diversity per million T cells fell roughly linearly with age, and a significant reduction was already apparent by age around 44.

The donors were 40 or so Caucasian individuals from Russia, aged 6 to 90 years, who were systemically healthy. Roughly 11 milliliters of peripheral blood were drawn from each donor into EDTA-treated Vacutainer tubes. Ficoll-Paque density-gradient centrifugation was used to isolate PBMCs, with at least 6 million per sample. Total RNA was extracted from PBMCs with Trizol reagent, with at least 5.5 micrograms obtained per sample. The percentages of naive CD45RAhigh/CD27high T cells were determined by flow cytometry on a PBMC aliquot from every donor. V is reduced by 4 bases and J by 4 bases, leaving a spacing of 16 bases between them. Including cysteine and phenylalanine, the CDR3 has 15 amino acids. Left in the record is the CDR3 DNA by itself, 45 bases read in frame from the first base. CDR1 and CDR2 are drawn from the germline V gene: MDHEN, SYDVKM. About this clonotype itself: The antigen this receptor binds is unknown. No base-level quality is on record; no much larger clone is a single base apart.

To prepare the library, 5' RACE was applied. The sample was run on an Illumina HiSeq 2500. A second PCR of about 6 to 11 cycles was performed with a sample-barcoded 5' primer and a J-beta primer mix. Each TCR beta cDNA molecule received a unique molecular identifier from a template-switch 5' adaptor carrying 12 random nucleotides. At least 2.5 million CDR3-containing paired-end reads were obtained from each sample. The Mint cDNA synthesis kit, primed by a TRBC-specific oligonucleotide, was used to synthesize first-strand cDNA from all RNA. After uracil-DNA glycosylase treatment, a first 18-cycle PCR used universal primers M1SS and BC2_uni_R on all cDNA. As for the authors' bioinformatics: For normalization, 1 million high-quality reads, each with a distinct molecular identifier, were randomly selected from each sample. Instead of being binned into consensus sequences, reads that shared molecular identifiers were thrown out. MiTCR, with a Q25 quality threshold and the strictest error-elimination algorithm, was used for CDR3 identification, clonotype clustering and error correction. A nonparametric unseen species model with Euler transformation was used to estimate a lower bound on total TCR beta diversity. Starting from the raw public reads, TCRdb applied fastp trimming at Q25, assembled clones with MiXCR and retained in-frame beta chains. Each entry merges the rows of one CDR3 protein and shows their most common DNA and genes. TCRdb's processing, not the authors' own work, is the source of the V and J calls. Within this sample are roughly 1,500,000 distinct CDR3 sequences, with approximately 42% of them counted one time only. The top ten clonotypes cover approximately 7.9% of the sample.

This TCR derives from a woman younger than 35 in good health. Sample: blood. Recombination connected TRBV28 to TRBJ1-2; TRBD1 might be the D gene, on 5 matching bases. The CDR3 corresponds to CASSSLTGLSYGYTF. In nucleotide form, the sequence is TGTGCCAGCAGTTCGTTAACAGGATTGAGCTATGGCTACACCTTC.